This record covers a single T cell receptor beta chain. Antigen: not known. The data were taken from a study of response to subunit inactivated influenza vaccine. Study conclusions and caveats: It was the authors' suggestion that each seasonal influenza vaccination recruits few new T cells.

The CDR3 has 15 residues. V gave up 4 bases and J gave up 3 bases, with 16 bases separating them. Germline V lookup: CDR1 LNHDA, CDR2 SQIVND (reference sequence). TCRdb used MiXCR to reprocess the RT-PCR reads, holding one entry per CDR3 protein. There are around 570,000 distinct CDR3 sequences in the sample; roughly 8.2% occur only once, and approximately 13% lies in the top ten. This chain connects TRBV19 to TRBJ2-7; D possibly corresponds to TRBD2 (5 bases). Material: PBMCs from blood, obtained 23 months after vaccination. The clonotype originates from a man in his fifties or sixties who received an inactivated influenza vaccine. CDR3 loop: CASSSSSLAFYEQYF. CDR3 nucleotides: TGTGCCAGTAGTAGTAGCTCCCTAGCCTTCTACGAGCAGTACTTC.